A selection of T cell receptor beta chains follows, all from one sample in a study of brain metastases from non-small cell lung cancer. Using immunoSEQ multiplex PCR, the repertoire was profiled, and TCRdb retains in-frame clones only, with some absent. There are 1,000 to 1,500 clones in the sample; roughly 72% occur only once, and 17% lies in the top ten. The specimen was tissue from a brain metastasis. The receptors stem from a donor at least 40 years old with non-small cell lung cancer. The CDR3 runs from the conserved cysteine through the conserved F or W. D genes are given only for firm matches. Some rows have no size entry. The others give once, few or many, or a class for an expanded clone.

clone_size: once; d_call: TRBD1; j_call: TRBJ2-7; cdr3_length: 14; v_call: TRBV7-9; cdr3_nt: TGTGCCAGCAGTCCCGGACAGGGTTCCGACGAGCAGTACTTC; cdr3_aa: CASSPGQGSDEQYF
clone_size: NA; d_call: NA; j_call: TRBJ2-5; cdr3_length: 17; v_call: TRBV6-2/TRBV6-3; cdr3_nt: TGTGCCAGCAGTTACTCTCCTCTGGAGGGCGAAGAAGAGACCCAGTACTTC; cdr3_aa: CASSYSPLEGEEETQYF
clone_size: few; d_call: TRBD1; j_call: TRBJ1-1; cdr3_length: 13; v_call: TRBV19; cdr3_nt: TGTGCCAGCGCGGACAGGGCGAACACTGAAGCTTTCTTT; cdr3_aa: CASADRANTEAFF
clone_size: NA; d_call: NA; j_call: TRBJ1-1; cdr3_length: 15; v_call: TRBV4-3; cdr3_nt: TGCGCCAGCAGCCAAGATAACCCGGTGAACACTGAAGCTTTCTTT; cdr3_aa: CASSQDNPVNTEAFF
clone_size: NA; d_call: NA; j_call: TRBJ2-5; cdr3_length: 13; v_call: TRBV4-2; cdr3_nt: TGTGCCAGCAGCCAAGAAACAGGGTTTGACCAGTACTTC; cdr3_aa: CASSQETGFDQYF
clone_size: NA; d_call: TRBD2; j_call: TRBJ2-1; cdr3_length: 18; v_call: TRBV4-1; cdr3_nt: TGCGCCAGCAGCCAAGATCGTGGCGGATTAGCGGGGGCCAATGAGCAGTTCTTC; cdr3_aa: CASSQDRGGLAGANEQFF
clone_size: NA; d_call: NA; j_call: TRBJ1-1; cdr3_length: 12; v_call: TRBV30; cdr3_nt: TGTGCCTGGAAGGGAGAAAGGGGTGAAGCTTTCTTT; cdr3_aa: CAWKGERGEAFF
clone_size: NA; d_call: NA; j_call: TRBJ2-3; cdr3_length: 14; v_call: TRBV9; cdr3_nt: TGTGCCAGCAGCGAGACCCCTTTCACAGATACGCAGTATTTT; cdr3_aa: CASSETPFTDTQYF
clone_size: NA; d_call: NA; j_call: TRBJ2-7; cdr3_length: 13; v_call: TRBV6-5; cdr3_nt: TGTGCCAGCTATACAGGGACCAGCTACGAGCAGTACTTC; cdr3_aa: CASYTGTSYEQYF
clone_size: once; d_call: TRBD2; j_call: TRBJ2-5; cdr3_length: 15; v_call: TRBV14; cdr3_nt: TGTGCCAGCAGTTTGACTAGCGGGGCTCAAGAGACCCAGTACTTC; cdr3_aa: CASSLTSGAQETQYF
clone_size: NA; d_call: TRBD1; j_call: TRBJ1-6; cdr3_length: 17; v_call: TRBV4-3; cdr3_nt: TGCGCCAGCAGCCAAGATCACCGGACAGGGCCAAATTTACTCCTCCACTTT; cdr3_aa: CASSQDHRTGPNLLLHF
clone_size: NA; d_call: NA; j_call: TRBJ1-2; cdr3_length: 15; v_call: TRBV6-5; cdr3_nt: TGTGCCAGCAGTTCACCCTCGGGGCGGGGATATGGCTACACCTTC; cdr3_aa: CASSSPSGRGYGYTF
clone_size: large; d_call: NA; j_call: TRBJ2-2; cdr3_length: 16; v_call: TRBV4-1; cdr3_nt: TGCGCCAGCAGCCAAGGAGGCAGAACCTCCACCGGGGAGCTGTTTTTT; cdr3_aa: CASSQGGRTSTGELFF
clone_size: once; d_call: TRBD1; j_call: TRBJ1-2; cdr3_length: 15; v_call: TRBV10-3; cdr3_nt: TGTGCCATCAGGGCCCCGGGACAGGGGAACTATGGCTACACCTTC; cdr3_aa: CAIRAPGQGNYGYTF
clone_size: NA; d_call: NA; j_call: TRBJ1-1; cdr3_length: 14; v_call: TRBV5-4; cdr3_nt: TGTGCCAGCAGCACCTGGGGGGGGAACACTGAAGCTTTCTTT; cdr3_aa: CASSTWGGNTEAFF
clone_size: NA; d_call: NA; j_call: TRBJ1-3; cdr3_length: 13; v_call: TRBV7-2; cdr3_nt: TGTGCCAGCAGCTTGATGGCTGGAAACACCATATATTTT; cdr3_aa: CASSLMAGNTIYF
clone_size: NA; d_call: NA; j_call: TRBJ1-1; cdr3_length: 13; v_call: TRBV7-9; cdr3_nt: TGTGCCAGCTCCGGGGGGCTGAACACTGAAGCTTTCTTT; cdr3_aa: CASSGGLNTEAFF
clone_size: NA; d_call: NA; j_call: TRBJ1-2; cdr3_length: 15; v_call: TRBV2; cdr3_nt: TGTGCCAGCAGCCCTTGGACAGATCCTAACTATGGCTACACCTTC; cdr3_aa: CASSPWTDPNYGYTF
clone_size: NA; d_call: NA; j_call: TRBJ1-6; cdr3_length: 12; v_call: TRBV7-9; cdr3_nt: TGTGCCAGCAGCTTAGACTATTCACCCCTCCACTTT; cdr3_aa: CASSLDYSPLHF
clone_size: NA; d_call: TRBD1; j_call: TRBJ2-1; cdr3_length: 16; v_call: TRBV6-2/TRBV6-3; cdr3_nt: TGTGCCAGCAGTTACCGACGGGACAGGGAAAACAATGAGCAGTTCTTC; cdr3_aa: CASSYRRDRENNEQFF
clone_size: large; d_call: TRBD1; j_call: TRBJ2-1; cdr3_length: 15; v_call: TRBV6-2/TRBV6-3; cdr3_nt: TGTGCCAGCAGTTACTCCGGGACAGGAAACCTTGAGCAGTTCTTC; cdr3_aa: CASSYSGTGNLEQFF
clone_size: NA; d_call: NA; j_call: TRBJ2-1; cdr3_length: 15; v_call: TRBV11-3; cdr3_nt: TGTGCCAGCAGCTTAGAGGGGGGCCGGAGAAATGAGCAGTTCTTC; cdr3_aa: CASSLEGGRRNEQFF
clone_size: NA; d_call: NA; j_call: TRBJ1-6; cdr3_length: 16; v_call: TRBV30; cdr3_nt: TGTGCCTTAGACCCTGACAGCGGAGTCTATAATTCACCCCTCCACTTT; cdr3_aa: CALDPDSGVYNSPLHF
clone_size: NA; d_call: TRBD1; j_call: TRBJ1-5; cdr3_length: 16; v_call: TRBV18; cdr3_nt: TGTGCCAGCTCACCGTCCGAGGGGGCTTATAATCAGCCCCAGCATTTT; cdr3_aa: CASSPSEGAYNQPQHF
clone_size: few; d_call: TRBD2; j_call: TRBJ2-7; cdr3_length: 18; v_call: TRBV14; cdr3_nt: TGTGCCAGCAGCCAAGTACTAGCGGGGCCTCACATCTACGGCGAGCAGTACTTC; cdr3_aa: CASSQVLAGPHIYGEQYF
clone_size: NA; d_call: TRBD1; j_call: TRBJ1-3; cdr3_length: 17; v_call: TRBV5-1; cdr3_nt: TGCGCCAGCAGCCCACGACAGGGGCTCTTCTCTGGAAACACCATATATTTT; cdr3_aa: CASSPRQGLFSGNTIYF